The present TCR beta chain was sequenced within a study of T-cell reconstitution after alpha-beta-depleted transplantation in children. Regarding the study as a whole: Some patients' high day-60 TCRbeta diversity was traced to surviving recipient T cells and thymic progenitors. Roughly two months post-transplant, alpha-beta T cells reportedly originated from several hundred graft clones that had expanded. One year post-transplant, T-cell counts and diversity were largely derived from T cells produced anew.

The CDR3 extends over 12 amino acids. Trimming removed 4 bases at V and 8 bases at J, with 10 bases between. Unique molecular identifiers were used in preparing the TCRbeta library. TCRdb re-called the PCR reads with MiXCR, one entry per CDR3 protein. The data show fewer than 700,000 distinct CDR3 sequences, with around 23% seen just once and approximately 14% held by the top ten. This clonotype was detected only a few times. Antigen: not known. The clonotype was recovered from a boy under three years old who had a stem cell transplant for acute myeloid leukemia, so the T cells may come from the graft donor. The genes are TRBV12-3 or TRBV12-4 and TRBJ2-3, with D hard to call. This specimen was PBMCs, mostly from graft donor cells, taken 360 days after TCRalphabeta/CD19-depleted stem cell transplant. CDR3: CASSSPGRTQYF. The CDR3 DNA is TGTGCCAGCAGTTCCCCTGGTCGTACGCAGTATTTT.